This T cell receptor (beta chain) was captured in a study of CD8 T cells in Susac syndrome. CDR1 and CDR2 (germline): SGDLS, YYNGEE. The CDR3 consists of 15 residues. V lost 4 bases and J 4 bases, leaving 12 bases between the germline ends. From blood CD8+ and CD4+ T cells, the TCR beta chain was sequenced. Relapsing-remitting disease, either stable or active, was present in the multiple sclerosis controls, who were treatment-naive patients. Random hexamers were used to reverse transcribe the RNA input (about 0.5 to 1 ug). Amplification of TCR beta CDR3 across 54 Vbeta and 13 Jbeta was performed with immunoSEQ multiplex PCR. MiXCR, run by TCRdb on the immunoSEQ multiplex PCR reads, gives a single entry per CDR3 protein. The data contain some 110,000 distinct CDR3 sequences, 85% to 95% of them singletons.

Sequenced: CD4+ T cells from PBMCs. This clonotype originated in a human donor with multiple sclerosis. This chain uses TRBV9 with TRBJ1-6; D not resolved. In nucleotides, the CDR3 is TGTGCCAGCAGCTTCTCGGGCGGGTATAATTCACCCCTCCACTTT. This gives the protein CASSFSGGYNSPLHF.